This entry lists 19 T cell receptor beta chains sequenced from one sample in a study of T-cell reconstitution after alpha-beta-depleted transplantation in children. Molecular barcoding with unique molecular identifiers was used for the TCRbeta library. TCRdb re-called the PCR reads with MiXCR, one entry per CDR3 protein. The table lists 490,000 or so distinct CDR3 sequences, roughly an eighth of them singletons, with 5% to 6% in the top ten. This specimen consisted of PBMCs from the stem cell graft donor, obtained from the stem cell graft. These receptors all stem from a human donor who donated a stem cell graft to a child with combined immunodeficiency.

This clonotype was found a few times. CDR3 amino acids: CAIRDSGSYEQYF. CDR3 coding DNA: TGTGCCATCAGGGACTCCGGCTCCTACGAGCAGTACTTC. The chain carries TRBV10-3 and TRBJ2-7; maybe TRBD2 (5 bases). CDR3 length equals 13 residues. Germline values: CDR1 ENHRY, CDR2 SYGVKD. Trimming stripped 6 bases from V and 0 bases from J, with 9 bases between.

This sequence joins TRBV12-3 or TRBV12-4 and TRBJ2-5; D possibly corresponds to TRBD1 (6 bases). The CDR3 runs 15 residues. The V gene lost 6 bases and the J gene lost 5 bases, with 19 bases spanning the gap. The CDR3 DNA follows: TGTGCCAGCAGCCCCGGGCCAGGGGTGGGCGAGACCCAGTACTTC. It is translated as CASSPGPGVGETQYF.

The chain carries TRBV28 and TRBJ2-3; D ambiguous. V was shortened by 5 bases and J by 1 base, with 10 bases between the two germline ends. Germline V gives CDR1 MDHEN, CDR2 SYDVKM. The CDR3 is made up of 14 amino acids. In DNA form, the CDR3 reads TGTGCCAGCAGTCCCCCCACGCGCACAGATACGCAGTATTTT. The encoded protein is CASSPPTRTDTQYF.

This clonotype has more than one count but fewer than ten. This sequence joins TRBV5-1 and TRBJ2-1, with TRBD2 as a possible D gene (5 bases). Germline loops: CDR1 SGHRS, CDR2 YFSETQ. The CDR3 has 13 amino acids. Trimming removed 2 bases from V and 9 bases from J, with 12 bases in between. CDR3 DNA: TGCGCCAGCAGCTTTACTAGTGACGGTGAGCAGTTCTTC. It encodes CASSFTSDGEQFF. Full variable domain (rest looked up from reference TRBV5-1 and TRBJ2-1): KAGVTQTPRYLIKTRGQQVTLSCSPISGHRSVSWYQQTPGQGLQFLFEYFSETQRNKGNFPGRFSGRQFSNSRSEMNVSTLELGDSALYLCASSFTSDGEQFFGPGTRLTVL.

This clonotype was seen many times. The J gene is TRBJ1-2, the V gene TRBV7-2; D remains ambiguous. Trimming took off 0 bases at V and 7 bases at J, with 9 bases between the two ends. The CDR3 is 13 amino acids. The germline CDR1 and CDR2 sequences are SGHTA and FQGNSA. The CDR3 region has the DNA TGTGCCAGCAGCTTAGCCCCGAGGGCTGGCTACACCTTC. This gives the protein CASSLAPRAGYTF.

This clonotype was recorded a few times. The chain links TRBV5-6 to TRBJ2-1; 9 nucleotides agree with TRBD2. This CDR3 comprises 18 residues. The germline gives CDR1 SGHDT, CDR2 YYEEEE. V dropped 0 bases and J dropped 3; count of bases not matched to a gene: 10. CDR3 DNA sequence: TGTGCCAGCAGCTTGGGTTCTCTAGCGGGAAGTTTCTACAATGAGCAGTTCTTC. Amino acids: CASSLGSLAGSFYNEQFF.

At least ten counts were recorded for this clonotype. CDR3 DNA: TGCGCCAGCAGCCAAGAGACGTACAATGAGCAGTTCTTC. It specifies CASSQETYNEQFF. The chain combines TRBV4-3 with TRBJ2-1; unclear D gene. V lost 0 bases, J lost 4 bases, and 4 bases lay in between. The CDR3 spans 13 residues. Germline CDR1 is LGHNA and CDR2 is YSLEER.

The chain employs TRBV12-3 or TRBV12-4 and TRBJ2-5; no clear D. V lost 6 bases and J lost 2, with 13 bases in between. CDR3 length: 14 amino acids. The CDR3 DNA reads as TGTGCCAGCAGCCTAGGGTGGGGACAAGAGACCCAGTACTTC. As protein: CASSLGWGQETQYF.

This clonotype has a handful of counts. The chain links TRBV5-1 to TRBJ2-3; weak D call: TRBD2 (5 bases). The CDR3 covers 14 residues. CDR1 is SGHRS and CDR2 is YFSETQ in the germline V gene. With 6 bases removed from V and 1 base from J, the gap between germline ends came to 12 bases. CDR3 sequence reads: CASNSAGGTDTQYF. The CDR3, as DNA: TGCGCCAGCAATTCAGCCGGGGGCACAGATACGCAGTATTTT.

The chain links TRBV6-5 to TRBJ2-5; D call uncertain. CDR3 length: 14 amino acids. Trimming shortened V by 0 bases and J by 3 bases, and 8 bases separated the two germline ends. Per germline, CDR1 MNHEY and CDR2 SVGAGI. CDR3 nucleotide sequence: TGTGCCAGCAGTTACTCTACGGCCGAAGAGACCCAGTACTTC. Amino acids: CASSYSTAEETQYF.

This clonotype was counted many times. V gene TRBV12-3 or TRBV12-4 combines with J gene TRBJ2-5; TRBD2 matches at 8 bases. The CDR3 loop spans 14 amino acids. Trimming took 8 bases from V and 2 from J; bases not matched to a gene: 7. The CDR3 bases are TGTGCCAGCGGCGCGACTAGCGCTCAAGAGACCCAGTACTTC. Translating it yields CASGATSAQETQYF.

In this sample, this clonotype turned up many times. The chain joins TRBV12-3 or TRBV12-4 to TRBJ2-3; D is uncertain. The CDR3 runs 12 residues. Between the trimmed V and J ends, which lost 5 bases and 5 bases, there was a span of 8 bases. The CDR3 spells CASSPRLDTQYF. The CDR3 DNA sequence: TGTGCCAGCAGTCCTAGATTAGATACGCAGTATTTT.

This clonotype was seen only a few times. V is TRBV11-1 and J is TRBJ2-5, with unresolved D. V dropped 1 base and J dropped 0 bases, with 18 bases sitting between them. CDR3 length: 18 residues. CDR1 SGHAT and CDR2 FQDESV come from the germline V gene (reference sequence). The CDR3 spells CASSLGLSAARYQETQYF. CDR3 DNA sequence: TGTGCCAGCAGCTTAGGATTATCGGCAGCCAGGTACCAAGAGACCCAGTACTTC. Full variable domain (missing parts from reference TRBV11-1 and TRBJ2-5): EAEVAQSPRYKITEKSQAVAFWCDPISGHATLYWYRQILGQGPELLVQFQDESVVDDSQLPKDRFSAERLKGVDSTLKIQPAELGDSAMYLCASSLGLSAARYQETQYFGPGTRLLVL.

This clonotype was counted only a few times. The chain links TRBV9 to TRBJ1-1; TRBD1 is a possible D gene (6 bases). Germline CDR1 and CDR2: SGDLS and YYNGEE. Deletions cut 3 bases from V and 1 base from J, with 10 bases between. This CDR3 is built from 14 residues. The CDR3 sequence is CASSDDRRNTEAFF. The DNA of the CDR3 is TGTGCCAGCAGCGATGACAGGAGGAACACTGAAGCTTTCTTT.

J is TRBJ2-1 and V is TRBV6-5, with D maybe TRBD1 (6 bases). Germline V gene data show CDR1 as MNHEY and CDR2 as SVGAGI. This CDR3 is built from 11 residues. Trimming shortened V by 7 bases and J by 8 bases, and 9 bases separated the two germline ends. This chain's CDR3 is CASTRGDEQFF. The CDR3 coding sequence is TGTGCCAGCACCAGGGGAGATGAGCAGTTCTTC.

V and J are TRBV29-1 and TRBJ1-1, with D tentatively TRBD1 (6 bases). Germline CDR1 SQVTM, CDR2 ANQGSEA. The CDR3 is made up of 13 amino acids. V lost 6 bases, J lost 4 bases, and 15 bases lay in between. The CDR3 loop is CSVNRAYATEAFF. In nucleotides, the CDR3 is TGCAGCGTGAACAGGGCTTATGCCACTGAAGCTTTCTTT.

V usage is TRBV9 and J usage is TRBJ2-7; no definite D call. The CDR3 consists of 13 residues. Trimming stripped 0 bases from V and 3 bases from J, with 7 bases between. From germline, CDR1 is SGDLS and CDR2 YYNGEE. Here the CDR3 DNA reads TGTGCCAGCAGCGTAGGGCTAGACTACGAGCAGTACTTC. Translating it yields CASSVGLDYEQYF.

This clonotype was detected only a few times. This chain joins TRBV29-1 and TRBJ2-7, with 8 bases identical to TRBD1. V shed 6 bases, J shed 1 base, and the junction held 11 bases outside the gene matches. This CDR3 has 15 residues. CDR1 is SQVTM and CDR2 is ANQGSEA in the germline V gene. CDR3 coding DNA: TGCAGCGTCCTGGGGGGAACAGGGGGATCCTACGAGCAGTACTTC. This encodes CSVLGGTGGSYEQYF.

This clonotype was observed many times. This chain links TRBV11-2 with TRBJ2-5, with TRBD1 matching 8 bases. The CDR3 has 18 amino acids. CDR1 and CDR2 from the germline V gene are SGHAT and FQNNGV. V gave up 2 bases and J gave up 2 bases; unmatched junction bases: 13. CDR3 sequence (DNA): TGTGCCAGCAGCTTAAGCCTGACAGGGGAACTCCAACAAGAGACCCAGTACTTC. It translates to CASSLSLTGELQQETQYF.